This T cell receptor (beta chain) was observed in a study of cytomegalovirus exposure and HLA in healthy donors (dated 2017 in TCRdb). Regarding the complete study: An earlier analysis of 587 of the donors reported about 300 Gb of sequence data and 117 million unique TCR beta sequences obtained from roughly 170 million T cells. The number of donors typed differed by locus, with 629-630 for A, B, C, DRB1 and DQB1, roughly 520 for DQA1, 606 for DPA1, and around 460 for DPB1. Approximately 300 gigabases of sequencing data and 91 million or so unique TCR sequences made up an early release that covered under 750 HLA-typed donors. Every repertoire in the discovery cohort had been generated on one and the same sequencing platform. About 5 DR-DQ haplotypes were handled as single units for association and clustering, since linkage in the cohort was strong. A later analysis re-analyzed previously published TCR beta repertoires from roughly 630 donors and added high-resolution HLA genotyping to study TCR occurrence patterns. Donor age, sex, ethnicity and CMV serostatus were compiled alongside the repertoire data. In a later genetic analysis, genome-wide SNP genotypes for about 60% of the 666 donors were used, and that subset was treated as a discovery cohort. To predict cytomegalovirus infection status, the study combined high-throughput TCR immunosequencing, statistical association of individual TCRs with disease status, and machine learning. In an earlier analysis of 550 to 700 of the donors, high-throughput TCR beta sequencing was used to judge whether each TCR beta V gene segment behaved as functional or pseudogenic. Along with the approximately 700-subject first cohort, a separate validation cohort of approximately 110 different subjects was used. Among some 410 genotyped donors of the cohort, an average of approximately 240,000 unique TCR beta nucleotide sequences was sequenced per donor, of which roughly 18% were non-productive. In the later analysis, no new phenotypic data were used to find candidate immune exposures; instead, reliance was placed on TCR beta sequences and their occurrence across donors. Among the roughly 380 genotyped donors, more than 70% belonged to the genetic ancestry cluster associated with self-reported Caucasian donors. The study aimed to test whether signatures of past pathogen exposure could be identified by cataloging public T cell receptors. HLA typing covered class I and class II loci at four-digit resolution. The T cell repertoires of roughly 660 subjects were profiled by immunosequencing and related to cytomegalovirus serostatus.

The CDR3, from cysteine to phenylalanine, totals 17 residues. Only CDR3 DNA is held: 51 bases, read in frame from base 1. Relative to germline, V is 0 bases shorter and J is 2 bases shorter, with 17 bases between their ends. CDR1 is given as SGHRS and CDR2 as YFSETQ, both from the germline V gene. Library preparation used the immunoSEQ multiplex PCR assay. The multiplex PCR relied on a mix of 60 forward primers for TCR Vbeta segments and 13 reverse primers for TCR Jbeta segments. The CDR3 region of rearranged TCR beta genes was amplified from genomic DNA by a multiplex PCR assay. Amplified TCR beta libraries were sequenced as 87-base-pair reads on the Illumina HiSeq System. The study's processing was this. Across the roughly 700 repertoires, a later analysis counted approximately 75 million unique TCR beta chains, approximately 10 million of which were shared by at least two donors. Raw reads were error-corrected and collapsed into unique sequences with a nearest-neighbor algorithm that merged closely related sequences to remove PCR and sequencing errors. V, D and J gene segments were assigned by aligning CDR3 sequences to IMGT reference sequences. For a sequence to be retained, a match of at least six nucleotides to both a V gene segment and a J gene segment was required. Rearrangements were called productive when the CDR3 lacked stop codons and stayed in frame with V and J; all others were non-productive. Following IMGT convention, CDR3 was defined as the stretch from the second conserved V-encoded cysteine up to the conserved J-encoded phenylalanine. Sequences without an unambiguous match to a single V gene segment were excluded from the earlier analysis of about 630 of the donors. An earlier analysis of 500 to 700 of the donors classified V segments as functional when productive rearrangements were above 56.7% and as segregating when the standard deviation between donors was above 5%. A statistical classification framework was built to diagnose cytomegalovirus status from the catalog of TCR beta chain sequences. In a later analysis, TCR nucleotide sequences were compared against IMGT/GENE-DB human TR gene sequences so that V and J genes could be assigned. A later analysis assigned CDR3 sequences and most-parsimonious VDJ recombination scenarios with the TCRdist pipeline. A later analysis defined each TCR beta chain by its CDR3 amino acid sequence plus V-gene family, and excluded reads lacking a unique V-gene family. In a later analysis, some 600 highly shared, low-generation-probability nucleotide sequences were removed to address suspected cross-contamination and a sequencing artifact. For each public chain, a later analysis derived a clonal expansion index from normalized ranks of inferred template counts within each repertoire. In a later analysis, generation probabilities were computed using a VDJ recombination model fitted to out-of-frame rearrangements, and the results were checked against IGoR. In a later analysis, TCR-TCR, TCR-HLA and TCR-CMV co-occurrence was scored with hypergeometric tests, and a repertoire-size bias correction was applied to TCR pairs. To estimate false discovery rates, a later analysis permuted the HLA or CMV assignments 20 times. A later analysis grouped co-occurring TCRs with DBSCAN, adding TCRdist sequence similarity when clustering within HLA-allele-positive subsets. For co-occurrence clustering, repertoires with fewer than 30,000 or more than 120,000 public chains were excluded, along with several repertoires with anomalous nucleotide sharing. TCRdb mirrors the immuneACCESS table, restricted to in-frame sequences. Some clones are absent from its copies; in checked studies, under half trace to an unresolved V gene, and the reason for the others is unknown. The DNA gave D and trimming, while V, J and clone size come from that table. Across this sample there are 180,000 or so clones, with over 80% seen only once. Jointly, the top ten make up about 1.4% of the sample.

The cohort was made up of under 800 healthy bone marrow donors. All cohort members were sampled while nominally healthy, although unrecorded immune exposures were likely present. The donor tested CMV seropositive, placing the donor among the roughly 270 seropositive members of the cohort. Every donor gave a peripheral blood sample, and the peripheral blood mononuclear cells from that sample were used for TCR beta sequencing. The Qiagen DNeasy Blood Extraction Kit was used to extract genomic DNA from the blood cell samples. A note on this clone: Its antigen target is currently unknown. Per-base qualities were not stored, and no clone one base away is much larger.

General findings and caveats noted by the study authors: A later analysis found that HLA-associated TCR beta chains were more clonally expanded and had lower generation probabilities than equally common non-associated chains. The authors suggested that the approach could potentially be generalized to other disease states and immunological phenotypes. A total of 150 to 200 TCR beta chains were listed by the study as associated with cytomegalovirus. A later analysis found that TCR association rates varied across HLA loci, with DRB1 alleles showing the most associated TCRs and HLA-C alleles the fewest. Linkage disequilibrium might explain the correlated functional status among segregating V segments, but an unknown experimental factor could not be ruled out. Some 15 rarely observed V segments, including chromosome 9 orphons, were excluded from the earlier analysis of some 590 of the donors because counts were too low. When HLA alleles, especially DR and DQ, strongly co-occurred, TCR associations were difficult to assign to individual alleles. A further reported finding was that TCR beta sequences accurately predicted the HLA-A and HLA-B alleles for most subjects in the first cohort. While some public TCRs were present in many individuals, most TCR sequences turned up only very rarely across donors. Specific HLA alleles were associated with 16,951 TCR beta sequences at a false discovery rate of 0.05 in a later analysis. A later analysis reported that several top co-occurrence clusters appeared linked to parvovirus B19, influenza, CMV and Epstein-Barr virus. Some IMGT-functional V segments, including TRBV6-2 and TRBV6-3, could not be told apart with the 87-base-pair reads, so those segments were excluded. Compared with the roughly 670-donor mean, donors in an Asian-associated ancestry cluster had fewer N-insertions in productive TCRs, according to a later genetic analysis. In both the original and validation cohorts, the classifier was reported to diagnose cytomegalovirus status with high specificity and sensitivity. In a later analysis, most CMV-associated TCR beta chains were found to appear HLA-restricted, with HLA associations seemingly driven largely by CMV exposure. The sequencing pipeline was judged likely to have produced a cluster of highly shared sequence variants as a technical artifact. The presence/absence analyses assumed that sequencing depth was roughly uniform across donors, and that assumption may not be true. Because HLA typing was missing for some donors at each locus, association tests included only the typed subset. For the cohort, immune exposure information was limited to CMV serostatus. In vitro tests confirmed that a few of the cytomegalovirus-associated TCR beta chains recognize cytomegalovirus antigens. In a later genetic analysis, a missense DCLRE1C variant was associated with V-gene and J-gene trimming of TCR beta chains, and the association was replicated in an independent cohort. In this cohort, only TCR beta chains were sequenced, and detectable features were limited by the absence of alpha or paired-chain data. An earlier analysis of 587 of the donors showed that most TCR beta V segments appeared in productive rearrangements either about 90% or about 30% of the time, which broadly matched IMGT annotations.

The chain uses TRBV5-1 and TRBJ1-2, with TRBD1 tentatively as D gene (6 bases match). This sequence was found in a girl aged 10-17 years in good health and CMV-seropositive. Specimen: PBMCs. The CDR3 amino acid sequence is: CASSLASSGGANYGYTF. The DNA sequence is given as TGCGCCAGCAGCTTGGCCTCTAGCGGGGGCGCGAACTATGGCTACACCTTC.